This T cell receptor beta chain was profiled in a study of blood T cell repertoires in COVID-19. Looking at the study overall: Samples representing acute and convalescent COVID-19 were sourced from the United States, Italy and Spain. PBMCs, B-cell-depleted T cells, or T cells were the source of the cDNA or gDNA that made up the material.

Sequenced by immunoSEQ multiplex PCR; TCRdb stores in-frame clones only, minus some. Of 150,000 to 160,000 clones detected, 75% to 85% appear once; the ten largest clones hold about 12%. This CDR3 comprises 17 residues. CDR1 is MNHNS, CDR2 SASEGT, per germline. J was trimmed by 5 bases and V by 1 base; bases with no gene match: 8. What was sequenced was peripheral blood. The chain employs TRBV6-1 and TRBJ2-2; 9 bases align to TRBD2. The clonotype comes from a woman aged 60-75 years with COVID-19, enrolled during active disease. The CDR3 sequence: CASSEVGGRARTGELFF. The CDR3 nucleotides are TGTGCCAGCAGTGAAGTCGGCGGGAGGGCCAGGACCGGGGAGCTGTTTTTT.